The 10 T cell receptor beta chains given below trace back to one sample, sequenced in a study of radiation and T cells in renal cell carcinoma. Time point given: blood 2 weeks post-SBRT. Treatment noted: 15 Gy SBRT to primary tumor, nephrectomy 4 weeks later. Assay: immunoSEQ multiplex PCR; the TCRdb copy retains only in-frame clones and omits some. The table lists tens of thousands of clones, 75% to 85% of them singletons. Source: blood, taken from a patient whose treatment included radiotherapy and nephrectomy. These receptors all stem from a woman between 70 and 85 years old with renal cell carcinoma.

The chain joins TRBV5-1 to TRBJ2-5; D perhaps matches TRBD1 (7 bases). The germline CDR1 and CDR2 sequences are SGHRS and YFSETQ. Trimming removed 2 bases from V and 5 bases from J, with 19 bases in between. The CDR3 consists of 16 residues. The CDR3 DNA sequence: TGCGCCAGCAGCTTAGGAGGGACAGCAAAAGGGGAGACCCAGTACTTC. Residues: CASSLGGTAKGETQYF.

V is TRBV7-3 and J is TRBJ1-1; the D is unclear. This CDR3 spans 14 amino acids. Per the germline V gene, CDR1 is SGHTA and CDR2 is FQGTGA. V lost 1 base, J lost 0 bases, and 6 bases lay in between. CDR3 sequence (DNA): TGTGCCAGCAGCTTAAGCGGGTTGAACACTGAAGCTTTCTTT. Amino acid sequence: CASSLSGLNTEAFF.

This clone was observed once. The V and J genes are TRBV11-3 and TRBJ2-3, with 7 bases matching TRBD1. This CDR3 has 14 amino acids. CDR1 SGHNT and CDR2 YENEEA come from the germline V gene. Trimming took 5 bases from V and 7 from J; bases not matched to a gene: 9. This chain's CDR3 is CASSRGGAQHTQYF. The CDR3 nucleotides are TGTGCCAGCAGCCGAGGGGGCGCGCAACATACGCAGTATTTT.

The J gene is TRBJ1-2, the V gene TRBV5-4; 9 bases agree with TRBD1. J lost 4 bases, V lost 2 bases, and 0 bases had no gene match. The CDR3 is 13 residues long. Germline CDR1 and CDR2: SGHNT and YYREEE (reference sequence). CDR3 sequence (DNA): TGTGCCAGCAGCTTACAGGGGGCCTATGGCTACACCTTC. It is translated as CASSLQGAYGYTF.

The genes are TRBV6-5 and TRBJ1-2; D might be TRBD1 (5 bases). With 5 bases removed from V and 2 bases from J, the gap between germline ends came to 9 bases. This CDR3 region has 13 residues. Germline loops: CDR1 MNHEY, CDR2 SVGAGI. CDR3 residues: CASSPDRNYGYTF. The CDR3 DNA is TGTGCCAGCAGTCCTGACAGAAACTATGGCTACACCTTC.

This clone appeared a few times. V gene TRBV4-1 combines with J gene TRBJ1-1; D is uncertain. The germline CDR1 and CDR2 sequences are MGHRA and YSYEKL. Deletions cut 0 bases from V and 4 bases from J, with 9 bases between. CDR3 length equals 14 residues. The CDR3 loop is CASSQEVEVTEAFF. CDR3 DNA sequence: TGCGCCAGCAGCCAAGAAGTGGAGGTCACTGAAGCTTTCTTT.

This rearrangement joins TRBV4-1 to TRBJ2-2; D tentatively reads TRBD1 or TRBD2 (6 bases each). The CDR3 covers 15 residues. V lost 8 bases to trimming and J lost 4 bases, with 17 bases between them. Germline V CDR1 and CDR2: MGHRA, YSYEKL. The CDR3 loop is CASAGTGGGTGELFF. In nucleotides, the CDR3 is TGCGCCAGCGCAGGAACTGGAGGGGGCACCGGGGAGCTGTTTTTT.

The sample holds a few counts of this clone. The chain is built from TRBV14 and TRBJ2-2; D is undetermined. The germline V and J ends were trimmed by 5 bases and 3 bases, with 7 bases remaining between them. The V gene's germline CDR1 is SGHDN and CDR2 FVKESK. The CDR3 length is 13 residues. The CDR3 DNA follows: TGTGCCAGCAGCGGCTGGGACACCGGGGAGCTGTTTTTT. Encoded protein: CASSGWDTGELFF.

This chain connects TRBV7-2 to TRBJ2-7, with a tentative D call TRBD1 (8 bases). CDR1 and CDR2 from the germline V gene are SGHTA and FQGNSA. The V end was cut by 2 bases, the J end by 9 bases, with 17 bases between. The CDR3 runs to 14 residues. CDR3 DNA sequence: TGTGCCAGCAGCTTAAAACAGGGGGGGATAGGGCAGTACTTC. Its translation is CASSLKQGGIGQYF.

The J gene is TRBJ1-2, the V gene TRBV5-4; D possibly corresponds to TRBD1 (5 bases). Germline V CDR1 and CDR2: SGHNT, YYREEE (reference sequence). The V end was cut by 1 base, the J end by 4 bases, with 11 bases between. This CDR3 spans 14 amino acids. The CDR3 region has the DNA TGTGCCAGCAGCTTGTTGGGGGTCGTCTATGGCTACACCTTC. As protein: CASSLLGVVYGYTF.